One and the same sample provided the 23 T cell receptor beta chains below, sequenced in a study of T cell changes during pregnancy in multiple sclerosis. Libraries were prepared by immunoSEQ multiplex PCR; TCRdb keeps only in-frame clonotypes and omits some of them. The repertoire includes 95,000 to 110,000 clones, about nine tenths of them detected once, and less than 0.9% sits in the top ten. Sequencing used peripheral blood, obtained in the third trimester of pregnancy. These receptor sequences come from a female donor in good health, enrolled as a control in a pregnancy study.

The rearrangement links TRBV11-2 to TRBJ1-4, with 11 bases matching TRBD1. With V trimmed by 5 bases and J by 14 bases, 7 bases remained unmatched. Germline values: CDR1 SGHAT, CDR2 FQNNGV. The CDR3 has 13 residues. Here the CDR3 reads CASSTPRTGGLFF. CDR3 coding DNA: TGTGCCAGCAGCACCCCCCGGACAGGGGGCCTGTTTTTT.

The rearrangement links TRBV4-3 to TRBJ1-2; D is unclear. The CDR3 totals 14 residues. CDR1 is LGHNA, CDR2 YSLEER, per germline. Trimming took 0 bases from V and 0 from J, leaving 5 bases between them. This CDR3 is CASSQESSNYGYTF. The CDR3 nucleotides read TGCGCCAGCAGCCAAGAGAGCTCTAACTATGGCTACACCTTC.

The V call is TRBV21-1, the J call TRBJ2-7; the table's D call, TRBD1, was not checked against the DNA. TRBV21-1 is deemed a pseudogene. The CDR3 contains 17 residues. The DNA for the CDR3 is TGTGCCAGCAGCAAGGACCTCTTGGCAGGGGGTGGGTACGAGCAGTACTTC. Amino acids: CASSKDLLAGGGYEQYF.

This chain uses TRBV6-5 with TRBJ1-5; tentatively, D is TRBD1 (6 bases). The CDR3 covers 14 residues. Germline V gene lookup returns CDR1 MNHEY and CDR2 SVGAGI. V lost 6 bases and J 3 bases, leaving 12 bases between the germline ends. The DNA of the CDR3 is TGTGCCAGCAGCCCCTACAGGGACAATCAGCCCCAGCATTTT. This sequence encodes CASSPYRDNQPQHF.

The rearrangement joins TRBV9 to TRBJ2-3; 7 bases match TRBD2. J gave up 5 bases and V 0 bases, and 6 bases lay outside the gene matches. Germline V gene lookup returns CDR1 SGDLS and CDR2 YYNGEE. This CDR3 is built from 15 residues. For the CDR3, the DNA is TGTGCCAGCAGCGTAGACGGGGGGTCTCGAGATACGCAGTATTTT. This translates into CASSVDGGSRDTQYF.

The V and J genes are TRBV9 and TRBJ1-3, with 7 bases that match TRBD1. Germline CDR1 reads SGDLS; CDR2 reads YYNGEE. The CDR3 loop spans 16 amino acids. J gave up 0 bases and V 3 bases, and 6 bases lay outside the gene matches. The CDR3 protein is CASSGWGQSSGNTIYF. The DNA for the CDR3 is TGTGCCAGCAGCGGTTGGGGACAGAGCTCTGGAAACACCATATATTTT.

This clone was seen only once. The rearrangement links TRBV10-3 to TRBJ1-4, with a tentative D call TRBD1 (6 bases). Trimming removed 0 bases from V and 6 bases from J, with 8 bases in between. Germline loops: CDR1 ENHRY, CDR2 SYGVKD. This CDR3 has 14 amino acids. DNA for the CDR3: TGTGCCATCAGTGAGTCGCCAGGGGATGAAAAACTGTTTTTT. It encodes CAISESPGDEKLFF.

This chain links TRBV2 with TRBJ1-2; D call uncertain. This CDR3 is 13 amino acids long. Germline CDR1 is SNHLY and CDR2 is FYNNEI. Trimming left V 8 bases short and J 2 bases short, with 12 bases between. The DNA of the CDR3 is TGTGCCAGCGAGAAAGGGAGAAACTATGGCTACACCTTC. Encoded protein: CASEKGRNYGYTF.

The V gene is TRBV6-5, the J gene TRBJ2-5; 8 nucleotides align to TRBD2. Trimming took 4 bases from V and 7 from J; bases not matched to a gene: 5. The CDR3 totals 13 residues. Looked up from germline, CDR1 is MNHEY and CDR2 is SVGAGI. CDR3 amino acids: CASSSGREGTQYF. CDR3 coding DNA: TGTGCCAGCAGTTCCGGCCGGGAGGGGACCCAGTACTTC.

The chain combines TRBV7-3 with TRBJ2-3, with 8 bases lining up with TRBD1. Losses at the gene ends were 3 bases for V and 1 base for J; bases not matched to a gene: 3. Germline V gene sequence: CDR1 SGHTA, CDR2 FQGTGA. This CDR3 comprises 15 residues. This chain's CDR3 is CASSFPTGGTDTQYF. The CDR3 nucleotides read TGTGCCAGCAGCTTCCCGACAGGGGGCACAGATACGCAGTATTTT.

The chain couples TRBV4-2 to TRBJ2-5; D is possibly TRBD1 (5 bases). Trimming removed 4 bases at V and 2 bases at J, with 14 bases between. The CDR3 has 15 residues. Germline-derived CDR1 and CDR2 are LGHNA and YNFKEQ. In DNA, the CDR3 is TGTGCCAGCAGCCCCCGTCAGGGCTTACAAGAGACCCAGTACTTC. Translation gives CASSPRQGLQETQYF.

The CDR3 DNA reads TGCGCCAGCAGCGACCCGGGACAGGGTACCGGGGAGCTGTTTTTT. Translation: CASSDPGQGTGELFF. This sequence joins TRBV5-1 and TRBJ2-2; the match to TRBD1 covers 9 bases. Germline V gives CDR1 SGHRS, CDR2 YFSETQ. J lost 5 bases, V lost 4 bases, and 6 bases had no gene match. The CDR3 runs 15 residues.

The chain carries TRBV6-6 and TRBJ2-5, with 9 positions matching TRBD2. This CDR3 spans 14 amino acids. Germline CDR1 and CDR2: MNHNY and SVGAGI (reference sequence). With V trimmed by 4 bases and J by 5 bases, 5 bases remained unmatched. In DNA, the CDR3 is TGTGCCAGCAGTTCGCTAGCGGGGTGGGAGACCCAGTACTTC. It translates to CASSSLAGWETQYF.

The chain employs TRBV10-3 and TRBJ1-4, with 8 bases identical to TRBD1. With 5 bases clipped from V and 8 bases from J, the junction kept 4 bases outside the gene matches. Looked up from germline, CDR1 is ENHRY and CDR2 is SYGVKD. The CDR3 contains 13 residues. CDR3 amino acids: CAISNTGGEKLFF. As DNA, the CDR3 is TGTGCCATCAGTAATACAGGGGGGGAAAAACTGTTTTTT.

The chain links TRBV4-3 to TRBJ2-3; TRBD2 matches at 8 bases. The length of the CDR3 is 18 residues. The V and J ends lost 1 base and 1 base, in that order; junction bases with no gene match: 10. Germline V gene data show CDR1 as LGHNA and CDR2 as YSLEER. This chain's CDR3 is CASSQGGAAGGGTDTQYF. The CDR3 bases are TGCGCCAGCAGCCAAGGAGGCGCGGCGGGGGGCGGCACAGATACGCAGTATTTT.

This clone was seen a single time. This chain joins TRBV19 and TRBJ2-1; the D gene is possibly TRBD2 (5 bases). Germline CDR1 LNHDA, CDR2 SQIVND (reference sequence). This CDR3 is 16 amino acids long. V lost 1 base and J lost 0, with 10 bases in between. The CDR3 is CASSIVKRSSYNEQFF. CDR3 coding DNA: TGTGCCAGTAGTATAGTTAAGCGGAGCTCCTACAATGAGCAGTTCTTC.

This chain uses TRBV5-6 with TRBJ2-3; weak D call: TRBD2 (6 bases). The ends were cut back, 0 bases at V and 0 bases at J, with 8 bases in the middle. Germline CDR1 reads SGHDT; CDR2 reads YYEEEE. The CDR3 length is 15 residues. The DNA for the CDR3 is TGTGCCAGCAGCTTGGCCGGAGGGAGCACAGATACGCAGTATTTT. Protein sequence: CASSLAGGSTDTQYF.

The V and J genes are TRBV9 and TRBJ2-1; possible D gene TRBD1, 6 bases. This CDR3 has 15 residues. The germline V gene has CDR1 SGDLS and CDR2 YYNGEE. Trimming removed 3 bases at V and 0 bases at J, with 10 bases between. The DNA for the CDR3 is TGTGCCAGCAGCGCCCAACAGGGCTCCTACAATGAGCAGTTCTTC. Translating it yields CASSAQQGSYNEQFF.

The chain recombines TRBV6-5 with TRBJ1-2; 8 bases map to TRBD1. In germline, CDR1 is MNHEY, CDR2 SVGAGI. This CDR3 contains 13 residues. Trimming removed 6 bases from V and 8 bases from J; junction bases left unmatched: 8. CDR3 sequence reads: CASRPGGVGGYTF. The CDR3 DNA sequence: TGTGCCAGCAGACCAGGGGGCGTGGGGGGCTACACCTTC.

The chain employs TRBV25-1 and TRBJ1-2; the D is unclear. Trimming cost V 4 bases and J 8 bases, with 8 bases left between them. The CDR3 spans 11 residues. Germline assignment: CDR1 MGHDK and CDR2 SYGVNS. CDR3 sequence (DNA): TGTGCCAGCAGTGCTGGGGAGGGCTACACCTTC. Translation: CASSAGEGYTF.

The CDR3 loop is CASSYSSPGNNSPLHF. The CDR3 nucleotides are TGTGCCAGCAGTTACTCATCCCCAGGCAATAATTCACCCCTCCACTTT. The chain carries TRBV6-5 and TRBJ1-6; D gene ambiguous. V gave up 0 bases and J gave up 5 bases, with 11 bases separating them. The CDR3 has 16 residues. Germline CDR1 and CDR2: MNHEY and SVGAGI.

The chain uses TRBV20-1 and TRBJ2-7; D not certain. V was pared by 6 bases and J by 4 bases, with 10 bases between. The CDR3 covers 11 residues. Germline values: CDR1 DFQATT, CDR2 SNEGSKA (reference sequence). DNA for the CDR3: TGCAGTGCGTCTGTCCCGTACGAGCAGTACTTC. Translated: CSASVPYEQYF.

CDR3 sequence (DNA): TGTGCCAGCAGCCACCGTCAGGTCGGGAACACCGGGGAGCTGTTTTTT. Its translation: CASSHRQVGNTGELFF. The chain uses TRBV14 and TRBJ2-2; no reliable D call. This CDR3 region has 16 residues. The V and J ends lost 3 bases and 1 base respectively, with 12 bases between them. Germline V gene data show CDR1 as SGHDN and CDR2 as FVKESK.